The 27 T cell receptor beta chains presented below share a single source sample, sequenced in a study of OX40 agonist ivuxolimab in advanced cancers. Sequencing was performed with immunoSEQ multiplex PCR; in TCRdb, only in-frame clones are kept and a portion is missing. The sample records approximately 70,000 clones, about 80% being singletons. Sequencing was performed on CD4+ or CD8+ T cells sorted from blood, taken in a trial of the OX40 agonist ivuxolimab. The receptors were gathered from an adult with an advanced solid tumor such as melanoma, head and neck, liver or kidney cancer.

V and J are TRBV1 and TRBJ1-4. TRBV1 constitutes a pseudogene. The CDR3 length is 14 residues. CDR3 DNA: TGCACCAGCAGCGGGGGGGACGGTTATGAAAAACTGTTTTTT. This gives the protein CTSSGGDGYEKLFF.

The CDR3 region is CASSLIGEYQETQYF. CDR3 in DNA: TGTGCCAGCAGCCTAATTGGCGAGTACCAAGAGACCCAGTACTTC. The J gene is TRBJ2-5, the V gene TRBV14; D is undetermined. In germline, CDR1 is SGHDN, CDR2 FVKESK. Between the trimmed V and J ends, which lost 4 bases and 0 bases, there was a span of 12 bases. The CDR3 contains 15 residues.

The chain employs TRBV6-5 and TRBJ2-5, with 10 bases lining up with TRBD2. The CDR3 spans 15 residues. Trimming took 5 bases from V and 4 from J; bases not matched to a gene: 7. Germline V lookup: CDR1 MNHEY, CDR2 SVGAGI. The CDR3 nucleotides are TGTGCCAGCAGTGCTAGCGGGGGTATAATAGAGACCCAGTACTTC. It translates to CASSASGGIIETQYF.

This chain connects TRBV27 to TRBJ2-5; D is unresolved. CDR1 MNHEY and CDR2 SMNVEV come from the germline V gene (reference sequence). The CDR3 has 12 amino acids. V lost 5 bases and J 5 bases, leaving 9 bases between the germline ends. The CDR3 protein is CASSPQGETQYF. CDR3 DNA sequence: TGTGCCAGCAGTCCCCAAGGGGAGACCCAGTACTTC.

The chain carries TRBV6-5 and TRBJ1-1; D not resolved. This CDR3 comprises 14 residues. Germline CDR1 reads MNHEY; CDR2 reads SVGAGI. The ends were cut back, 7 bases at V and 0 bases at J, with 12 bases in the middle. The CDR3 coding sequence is TGTGCCAGCACCTCTGTAGCGGTGAACACTGAAGCTTTCTTT. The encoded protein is CASTSVAVNTEAFF.

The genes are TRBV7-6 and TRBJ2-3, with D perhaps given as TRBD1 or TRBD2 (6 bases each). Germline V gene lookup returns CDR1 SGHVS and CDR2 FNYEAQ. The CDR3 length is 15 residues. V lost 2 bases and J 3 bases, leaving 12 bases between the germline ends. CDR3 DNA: TGTGCCAGCAGCTTAAGGGGGGCTGTAACAGATACGCAGTATTTT. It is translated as CASSLRGAVTDTQYF.

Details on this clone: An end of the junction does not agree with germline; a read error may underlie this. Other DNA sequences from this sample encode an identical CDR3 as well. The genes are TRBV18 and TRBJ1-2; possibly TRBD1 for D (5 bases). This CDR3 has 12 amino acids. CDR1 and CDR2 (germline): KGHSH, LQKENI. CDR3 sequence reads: CASSPLDNGYTF. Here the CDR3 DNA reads TGCGCCAGCTCACCACTGGACAATGGCTACACCTTC. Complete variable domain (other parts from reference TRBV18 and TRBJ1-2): NAGVMQNPRHLVRRRGQEARLRCSPMKGHSHVYWYRQLPEEGLKFMVYLQKENIIDESGMPKERFSAEFPKEGPSILRIQQVVRGDSAAYFCASSPLDNGYTFGSGTRLTVV.

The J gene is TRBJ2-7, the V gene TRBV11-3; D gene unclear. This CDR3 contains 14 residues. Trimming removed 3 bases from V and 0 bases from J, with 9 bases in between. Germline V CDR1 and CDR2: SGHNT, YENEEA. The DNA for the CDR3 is TGTGCCAGCAGCTTTAACAGCTACTCCTACGAGCAGTACTTC. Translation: CASSFNSYSYEQYF.

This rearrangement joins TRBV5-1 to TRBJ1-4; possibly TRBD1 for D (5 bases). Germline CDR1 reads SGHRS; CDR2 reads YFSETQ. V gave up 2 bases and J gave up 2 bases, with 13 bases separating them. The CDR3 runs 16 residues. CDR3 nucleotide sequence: TGCGCCAGCAGCTTCCTCGGGGACGACACTAATGAAAAACTGTTTTTT. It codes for CASSFLGDDTNEKLFF.

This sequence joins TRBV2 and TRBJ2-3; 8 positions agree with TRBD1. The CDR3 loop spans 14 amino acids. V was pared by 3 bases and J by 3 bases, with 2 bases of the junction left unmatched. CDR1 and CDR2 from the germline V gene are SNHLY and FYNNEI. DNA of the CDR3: TGTGCCAGCAGTGACAGGGGGCGTACAGATACGCAGTATTTT. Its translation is CASSDRGRTDTQYF.

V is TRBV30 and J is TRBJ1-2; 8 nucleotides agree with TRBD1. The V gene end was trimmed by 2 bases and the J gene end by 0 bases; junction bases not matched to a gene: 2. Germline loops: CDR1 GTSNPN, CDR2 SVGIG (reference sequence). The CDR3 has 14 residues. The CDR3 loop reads CAWSRGQANYGYTF. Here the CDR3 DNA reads TGTGCCTGGAGTAGGGGACAGGCTAACTATGGCTACACCTTC.

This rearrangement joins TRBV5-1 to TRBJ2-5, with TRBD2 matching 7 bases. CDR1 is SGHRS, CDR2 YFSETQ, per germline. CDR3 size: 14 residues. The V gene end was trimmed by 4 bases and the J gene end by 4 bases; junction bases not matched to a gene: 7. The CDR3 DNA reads TGCGCCAGCAGCGCTGGACTAGGGTCAGAGACCCAGTACTTC. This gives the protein CASSAGLGSETQYF.

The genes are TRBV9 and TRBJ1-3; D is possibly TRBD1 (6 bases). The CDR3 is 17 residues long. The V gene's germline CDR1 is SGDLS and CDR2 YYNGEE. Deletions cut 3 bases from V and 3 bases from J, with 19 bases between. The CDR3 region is CASSGAQDRLRGNTIYF. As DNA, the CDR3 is TGTGCCAGCAGCGGCGCCCAGGACAGACTCCGTGGAAACACCATATATTTT.

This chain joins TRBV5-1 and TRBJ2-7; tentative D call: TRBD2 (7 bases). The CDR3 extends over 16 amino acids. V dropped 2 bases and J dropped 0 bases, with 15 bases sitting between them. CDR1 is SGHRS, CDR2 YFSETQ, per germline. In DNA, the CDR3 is TGCGCCAGCAGCTTCGTGGCGGGGGCCAGCTCCTACGAGCAGTACTTC. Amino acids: CASSFVAGASSYEQYF.

In DNA, the CDR3 is TGTGCCAGTAGTATAGGCGGGGTAAGCGAGCAGTACTTC. Protein: CASSIGGVSEQYF. V is TRBV19 and J is TRBJ2-7; TRBD2 is a possible D gene (6 bases). The CDR3 runs to 13 residues. V was shortened by 1 base and J by 6 bases, with 10 bases between the two germline ends. Germline V CDR1 and CDR2: LNHDA, SQIVND (reference sequence).

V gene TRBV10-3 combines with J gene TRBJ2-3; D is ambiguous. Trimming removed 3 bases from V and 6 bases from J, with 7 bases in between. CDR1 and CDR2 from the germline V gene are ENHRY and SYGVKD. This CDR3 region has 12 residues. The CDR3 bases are TGTGCCATCAGTGAAGGGTCGGATACGCAGTATTTT. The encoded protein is CAISEGSDTQYF.

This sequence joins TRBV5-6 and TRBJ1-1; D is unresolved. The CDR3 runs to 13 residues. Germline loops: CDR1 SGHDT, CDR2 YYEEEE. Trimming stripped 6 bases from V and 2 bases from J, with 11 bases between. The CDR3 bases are TGTGCCAGCAACAAACTACTAAACACTGAAGCTTTCTTT. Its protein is CASNKLLNTEAFF.

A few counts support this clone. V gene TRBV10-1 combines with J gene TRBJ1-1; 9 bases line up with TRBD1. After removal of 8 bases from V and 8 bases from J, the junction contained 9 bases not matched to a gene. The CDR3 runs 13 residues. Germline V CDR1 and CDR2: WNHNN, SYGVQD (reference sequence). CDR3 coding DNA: TGCGCCAGCTCCACGGACAGGGGTGGAGAAGCTTTCTTT. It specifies CASSTDRGGEAFF.

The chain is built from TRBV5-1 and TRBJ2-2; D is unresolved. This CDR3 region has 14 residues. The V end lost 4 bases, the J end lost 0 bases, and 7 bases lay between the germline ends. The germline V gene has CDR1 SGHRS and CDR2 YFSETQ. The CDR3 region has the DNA TGCGCCAGCAGCCCAGACGCGAACACCGGGGAGCTGTTTTTT. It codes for CASSPDANTGELFF.

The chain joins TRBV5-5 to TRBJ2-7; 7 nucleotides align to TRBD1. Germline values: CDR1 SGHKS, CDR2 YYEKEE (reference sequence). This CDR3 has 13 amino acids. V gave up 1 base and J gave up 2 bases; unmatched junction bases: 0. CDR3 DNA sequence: TGTGCCAGCAGCTTGCAGGGGGCCTACGAGCAGTACTTC. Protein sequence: CASSLQGAYEQYF.

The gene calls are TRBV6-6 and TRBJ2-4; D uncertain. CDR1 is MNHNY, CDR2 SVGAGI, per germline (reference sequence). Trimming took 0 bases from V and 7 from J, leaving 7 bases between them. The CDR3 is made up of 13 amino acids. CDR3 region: CASSYSGSNIQYF. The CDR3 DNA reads TGTGCCAGCAGTTACTCAGGGTCCAACATTCAGTACTTC.

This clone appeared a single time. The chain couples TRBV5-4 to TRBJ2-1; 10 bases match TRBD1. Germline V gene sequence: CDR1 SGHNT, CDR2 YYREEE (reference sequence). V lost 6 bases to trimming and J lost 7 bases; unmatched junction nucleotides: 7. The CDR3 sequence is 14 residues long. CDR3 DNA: TGTGCCAGCATCAACCCGGGACAGGGGAATGAGCAGTTCTTC. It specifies CASINPGQGNEQFF.

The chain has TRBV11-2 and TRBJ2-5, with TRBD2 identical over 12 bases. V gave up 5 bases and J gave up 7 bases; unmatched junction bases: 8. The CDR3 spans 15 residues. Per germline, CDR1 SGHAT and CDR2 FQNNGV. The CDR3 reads CASSTRTSGAGTQYF. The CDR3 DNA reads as TGTGCCAGCAGCACACGGACTAGCGGGGCTGGGACCCAGTACTTC.

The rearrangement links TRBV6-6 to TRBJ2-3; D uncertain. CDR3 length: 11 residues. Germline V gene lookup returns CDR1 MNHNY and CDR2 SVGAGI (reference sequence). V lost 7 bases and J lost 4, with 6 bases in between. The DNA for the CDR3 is TGTGCCAGCAAAAGGGCAGATACGCAGTATTTT. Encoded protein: CASKRADTQYF.

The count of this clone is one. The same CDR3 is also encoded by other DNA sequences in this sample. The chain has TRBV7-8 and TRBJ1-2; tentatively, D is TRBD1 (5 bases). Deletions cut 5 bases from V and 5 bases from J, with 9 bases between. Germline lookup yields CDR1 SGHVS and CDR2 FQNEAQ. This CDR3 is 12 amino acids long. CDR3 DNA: TGTGCCAGCAGCCGGGGGAATTATGGCTACACCTTC. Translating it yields CASSRGNYGYTF.

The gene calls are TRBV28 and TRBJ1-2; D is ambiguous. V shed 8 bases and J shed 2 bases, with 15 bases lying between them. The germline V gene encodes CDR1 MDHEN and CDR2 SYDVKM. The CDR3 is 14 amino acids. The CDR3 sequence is CASLADLPNYGYTF. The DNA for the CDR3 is TGTGCCAGCCTGGCCGACCTCCCCAACTATGGCTACACCTTC.

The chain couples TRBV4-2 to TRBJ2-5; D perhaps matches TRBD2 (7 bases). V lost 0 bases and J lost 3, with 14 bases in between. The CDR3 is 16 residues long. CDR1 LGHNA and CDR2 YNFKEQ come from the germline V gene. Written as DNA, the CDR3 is TGTGCCAGCAGCCAAGATGGCGGGGGCCCCAAAGAGACCCAGTACTTC. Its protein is CASSQDGGGPKETQYF.